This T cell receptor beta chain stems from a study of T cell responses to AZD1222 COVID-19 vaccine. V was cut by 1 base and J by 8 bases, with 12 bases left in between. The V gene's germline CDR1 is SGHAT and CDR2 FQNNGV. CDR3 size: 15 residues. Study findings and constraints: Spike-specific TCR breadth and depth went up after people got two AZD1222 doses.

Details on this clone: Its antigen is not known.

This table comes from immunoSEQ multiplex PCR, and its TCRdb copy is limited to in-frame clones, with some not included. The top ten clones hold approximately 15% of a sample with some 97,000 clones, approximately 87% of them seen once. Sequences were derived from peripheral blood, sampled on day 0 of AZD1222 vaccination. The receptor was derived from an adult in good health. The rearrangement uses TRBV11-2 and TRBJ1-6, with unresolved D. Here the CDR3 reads CASSLAQVVDSPLHF. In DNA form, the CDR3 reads TGTGCCAGCAGCTTAGCGCAGGTCGTCGATTCACCCCTCCACTTT.